These T cell receptor beta chains were read from a single sample in a study of cytomegalovirus exposure and HLA in healthy donors. Here immunoSEQ multiplex PCR was the method, and the copy in TCRdb shows in-frame clones only, minus some. The table shows around 90,000 clones, with around three quarters occurring only once. Sequenced input: PBMCs. Receptors were obtained from a man younger than 40 in good health and CMV-seronegative. CDR3s leave out the opening cysteine and the closing phenylalanine or tryptophan. Each record gives: J gene, V gene, CDR3 length, D gene, CDR3 protein. The D gene is left open where the match is weak.

TRBJ1-6 | TRBV6-5 | 11 | - | ASRLGLDSPLH
TRBJ1-1 | TRBV2 | 10 | - | ASSVGHTEAF
TRBJ2-5 | TRBV10-2 | 13 | - | ASSEISLLQETQY
TRBJ2-7 | TRBV2 | 12 | - | ASSEERALYEQY
TRBJ1-1 | TRBV2 | 12 | - | ASSGITGYAEAF
TRBJ1-4 | TRBV18 | 14 | - | ASSPRGDGTNEKLF
TRBJ1-2 | TRBV2 | 12 | - | ASSERRGRGGYT
TRBJ2-1 | TRBV29-1 | 12 | TRBD2 | SVEGTSSYNEQF
TRBJ1-2 | TRBV7-8 | 11 | TRBD1 | ASSFGTGSGYT
TRBJ1-6 | TRBV18 | 12 | TRBD1 | ASRPGQVNSPLH
TRBJ2-4 | TRBV29-1 | 11 | TRBD2 | SVLGGAKNIQY
TRBJ2-2 | TRBV6-1 | 12 | - | ASTEQVDTGELF
TRBJ1-2 | TRBV9 | 12 | TRBD1 | ASSVGVGGYGYT
TRBJ1-2 | TRBV19 | 13 | TRBD1 | ASKTGGGGLYGYT
TRBJ1-2 | TRBV9 | 13 | - | ASSEYTRGGNGYT
TRBJ1-5 | TRBV9 | 12 | - | ASSVGDTNQPQH
TRBJ2-2 | TRBV7-9 | 10 | - | ASSLITGELF
TRBJ1-1 | TRBV5-4 | 11 | - | ASSSGVNTEAF
TRBJ1-1 | TRBV19 | 12 | - | ASVKWGPDTEAF
TRBJ1-5 | TRBV19 | 12 | - | ASSIPRMNQPQH
TRBJ2-2 | TRBV16 | 14 | - | ASSQSSPGVNGELF
TRBJ2-5 | TRBV7-3 | 11 | TRBD1 | ASSPRGLETQY
TRBJ2-2 | TRBV7-3 | 13 | TRBD1 | ASSLGTENTGELF
TRBJ2-6 | TRBV19 | 12 | - | ASRWGAGANVLT
TRBJ2-2 | TRBV7-3 | 14 | TRBD2 | ASSLWDSGRTGELF
TRBJ1-2 | TRBV9 | 9 | - | ASSGIYGYT
TRBJ1-1 | TRBV5-1 | 13 | TRBD1 | ASSMRTGGATEAF
TRBJ1-1 | TRBV27 | 11 | - | ASSLLENTEAF